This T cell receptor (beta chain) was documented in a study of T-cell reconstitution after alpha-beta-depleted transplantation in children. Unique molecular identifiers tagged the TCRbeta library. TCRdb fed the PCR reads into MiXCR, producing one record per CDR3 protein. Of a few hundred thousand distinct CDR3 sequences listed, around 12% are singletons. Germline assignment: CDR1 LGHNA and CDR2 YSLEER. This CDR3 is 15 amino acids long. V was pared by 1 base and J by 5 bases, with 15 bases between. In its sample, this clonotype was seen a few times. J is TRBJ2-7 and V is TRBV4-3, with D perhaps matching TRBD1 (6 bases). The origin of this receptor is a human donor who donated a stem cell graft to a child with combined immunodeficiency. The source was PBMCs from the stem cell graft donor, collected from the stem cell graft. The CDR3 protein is CASSQVLFGGNEQYF. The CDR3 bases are TGCGCCAGCAGCCAAGTACTCTTTGGGGGCAACGAGCAGTACTTC.